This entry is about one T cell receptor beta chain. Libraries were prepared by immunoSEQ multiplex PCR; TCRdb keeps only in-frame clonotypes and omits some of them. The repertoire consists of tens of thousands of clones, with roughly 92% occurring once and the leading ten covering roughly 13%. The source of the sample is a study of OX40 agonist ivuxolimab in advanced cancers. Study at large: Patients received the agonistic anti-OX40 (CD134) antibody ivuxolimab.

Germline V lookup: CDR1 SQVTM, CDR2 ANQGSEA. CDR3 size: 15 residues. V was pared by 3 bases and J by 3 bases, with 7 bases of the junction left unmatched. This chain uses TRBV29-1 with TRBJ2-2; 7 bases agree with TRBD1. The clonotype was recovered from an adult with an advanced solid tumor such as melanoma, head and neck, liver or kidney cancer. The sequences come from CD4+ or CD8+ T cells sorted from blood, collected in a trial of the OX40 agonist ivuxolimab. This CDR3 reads CSVDWGRGYTGELFF. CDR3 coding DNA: TGCAGCGTTGATTGGGGCAGGGGGTACACCGGGGAGCTGTTTTTT.